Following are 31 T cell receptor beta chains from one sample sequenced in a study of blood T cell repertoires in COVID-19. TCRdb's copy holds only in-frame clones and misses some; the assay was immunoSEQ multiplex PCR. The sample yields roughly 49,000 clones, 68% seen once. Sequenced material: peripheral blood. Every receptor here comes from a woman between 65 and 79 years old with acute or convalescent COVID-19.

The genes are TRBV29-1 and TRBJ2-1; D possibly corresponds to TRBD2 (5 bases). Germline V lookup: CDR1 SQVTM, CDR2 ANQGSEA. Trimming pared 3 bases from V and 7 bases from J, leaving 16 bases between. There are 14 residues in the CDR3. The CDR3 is CSVDSTTPGNEQFF. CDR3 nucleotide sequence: TGCAGCGTTGACTCGACTACTCCTGGGAATGAGCAGTTCTTC.

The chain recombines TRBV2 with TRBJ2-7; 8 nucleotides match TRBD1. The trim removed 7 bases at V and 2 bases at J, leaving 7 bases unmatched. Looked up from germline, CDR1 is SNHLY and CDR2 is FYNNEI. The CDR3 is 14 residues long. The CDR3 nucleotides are TGTGCCAGCAATCTCGGACAGGGCCCCTACGAGCAGTACTTC. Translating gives CASNLGQGPYEQYF.

The CDR3 coding sequence is TGTGCCAGCAGCTTAGGTAGGGGCACCTATGGCTACACCTTC. As protein: CASSLGRGTYGYTF. This chain links TRBV7-9 with TRBJ1-2; the D gene is possibly TRBD1 (5 bases). Trimming stripped 1 base from V and 4 bases from J, with 10 bases between. The CDR3 runs to 14 residues. Germline V gives CDR1 SEHNR, CDR2 FQNEAQ (reference sequence).

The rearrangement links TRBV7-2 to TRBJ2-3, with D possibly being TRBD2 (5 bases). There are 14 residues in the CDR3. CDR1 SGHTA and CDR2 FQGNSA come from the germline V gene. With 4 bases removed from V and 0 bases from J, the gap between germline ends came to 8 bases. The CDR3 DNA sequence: TGTGCCAGCAGCTCCGGGGTTAGCACAGATACGCAGTATTTT. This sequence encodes CASSSGVSTDTQYF. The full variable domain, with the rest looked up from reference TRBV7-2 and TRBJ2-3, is GAGVSQSPSNKVTEKGKDVELRCDPISGHTALYWYRQSLGQGLEFLIYFQGNSAPDKSGLPSDRFSAERTGGSVSTLTIQRTQQEDSAVYLCASSSGVSTDTQYFGPGTRLTVL.

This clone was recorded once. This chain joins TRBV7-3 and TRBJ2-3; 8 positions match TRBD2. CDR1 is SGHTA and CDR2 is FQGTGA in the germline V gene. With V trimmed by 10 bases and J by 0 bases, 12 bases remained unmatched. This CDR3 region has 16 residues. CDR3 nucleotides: TGTGCCAACGCACCCGGGGCTAGCGGGAGCACAGATACGCAGTATTTT. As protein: CANAPGASGSTDTQYF. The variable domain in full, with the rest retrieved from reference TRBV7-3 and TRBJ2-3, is GAGVSQTPSNKVTEKGKYVELRCDPISGHTALYWYRQSLGQGPEFLIYFQGTGAADDSGLPNDRFFAVRPEGSVSTLKIQRTERGDSAVYLCANAPGASGSTDTQYFGPGTRLTVL.

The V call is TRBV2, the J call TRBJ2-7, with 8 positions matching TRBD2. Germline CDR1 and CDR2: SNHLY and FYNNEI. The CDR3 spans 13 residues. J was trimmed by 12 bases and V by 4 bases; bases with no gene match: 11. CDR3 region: CASSADRRGAPYF. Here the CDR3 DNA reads TGTGCCAGCAGTGCTGACCGGCGGGGGGCCCCGTACTTC.

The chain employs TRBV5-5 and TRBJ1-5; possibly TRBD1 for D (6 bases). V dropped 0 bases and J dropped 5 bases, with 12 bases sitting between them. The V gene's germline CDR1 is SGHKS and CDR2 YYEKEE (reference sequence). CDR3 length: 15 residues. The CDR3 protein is CASSLGGLRDQPQHF. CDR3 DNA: TGTGCCAGCAGCTTGGGGGGGCTAAGGGATCAGCCCCAGCATTTT.

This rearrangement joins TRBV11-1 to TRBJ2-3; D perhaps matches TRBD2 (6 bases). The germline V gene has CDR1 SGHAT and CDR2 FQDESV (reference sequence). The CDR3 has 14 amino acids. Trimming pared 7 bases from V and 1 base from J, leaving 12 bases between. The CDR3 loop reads CASTSRGGTDTQYF. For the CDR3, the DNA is TGTGCCAGCACCTCACGCGGGGGCACAGATACGCAGTATTTT.

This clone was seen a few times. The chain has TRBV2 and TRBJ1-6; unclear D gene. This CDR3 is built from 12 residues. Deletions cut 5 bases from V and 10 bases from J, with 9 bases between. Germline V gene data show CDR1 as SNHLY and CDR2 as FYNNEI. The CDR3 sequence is CASSSGNSPLHF. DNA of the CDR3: TGTGCCAGCAGTTCCGGGAACTCACCCCTCCACTTT.

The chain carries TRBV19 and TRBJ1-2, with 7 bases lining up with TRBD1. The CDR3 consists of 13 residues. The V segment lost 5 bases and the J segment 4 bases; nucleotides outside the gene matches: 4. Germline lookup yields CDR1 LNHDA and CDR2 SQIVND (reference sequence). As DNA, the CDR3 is TGTGCCAGTAGTGCACAGGGGCCCTATGGCTACACCTTC. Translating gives CASSAQGPYGYTF.

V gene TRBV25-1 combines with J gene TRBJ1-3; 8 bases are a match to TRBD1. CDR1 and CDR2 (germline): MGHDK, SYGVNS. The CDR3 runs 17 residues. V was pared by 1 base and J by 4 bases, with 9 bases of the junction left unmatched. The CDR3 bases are TGTGCCAGCAGTGAATGGGGAGGGACAGGATACGGAAACACCATATATTTT. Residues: CASSEWGGTGYGNTIYF.

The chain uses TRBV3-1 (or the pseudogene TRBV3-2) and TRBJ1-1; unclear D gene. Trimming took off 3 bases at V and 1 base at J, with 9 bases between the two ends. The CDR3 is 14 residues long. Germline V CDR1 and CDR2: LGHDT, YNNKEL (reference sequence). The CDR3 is CASSHLTPNTEAFF. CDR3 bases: TGTGCCAGCAGCCACCTGACACCGAACACTGAAGCTTTCTTT.

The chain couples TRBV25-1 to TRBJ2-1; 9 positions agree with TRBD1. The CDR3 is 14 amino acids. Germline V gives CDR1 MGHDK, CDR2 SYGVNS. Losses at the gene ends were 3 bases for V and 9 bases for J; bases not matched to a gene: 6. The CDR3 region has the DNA TGTGCCAGCAGTGAGAGGACAGGGGTAGGTGAGCAGTTCTTC. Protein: CASSERTGVGEQFF. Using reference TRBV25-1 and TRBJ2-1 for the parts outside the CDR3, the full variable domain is EADIYQTPRYLVIGTGKKITLECSQTMGHDKMYWYQQDPGMELHLIHYSYGVNSTEKGDLSSESTVSRIRTEHFPLTLESARPSHTSQYLCASSERTGVGEQFFGPGTRLTVL.

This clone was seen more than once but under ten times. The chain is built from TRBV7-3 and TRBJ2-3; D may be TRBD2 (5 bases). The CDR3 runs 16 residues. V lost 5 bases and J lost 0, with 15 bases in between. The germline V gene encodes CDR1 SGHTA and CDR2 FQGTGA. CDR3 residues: CASSRYGESSTDTQYF. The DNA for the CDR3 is TGTGCCAGCAGCCGTTACGGGGAATCTAGCACAGATACGCAGTATTTT.

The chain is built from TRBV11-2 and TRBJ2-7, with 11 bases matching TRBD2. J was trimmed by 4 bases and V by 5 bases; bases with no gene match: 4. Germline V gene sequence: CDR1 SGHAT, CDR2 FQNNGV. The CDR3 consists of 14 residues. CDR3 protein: CASSLAGGQYEQYF. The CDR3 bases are TGTGCCAGCAGCCTAGCGGGAGGCCAATACGAGCAGTACTTC.

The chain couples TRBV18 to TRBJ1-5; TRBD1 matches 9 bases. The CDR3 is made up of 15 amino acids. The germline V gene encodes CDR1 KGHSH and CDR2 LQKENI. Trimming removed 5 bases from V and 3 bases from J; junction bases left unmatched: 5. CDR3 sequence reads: CASSTGDRVNQPQHF. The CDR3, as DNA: TGTGCCAGCTCAACTGGGGACAGGGTCAATCAGCCCCAGCATTTT.

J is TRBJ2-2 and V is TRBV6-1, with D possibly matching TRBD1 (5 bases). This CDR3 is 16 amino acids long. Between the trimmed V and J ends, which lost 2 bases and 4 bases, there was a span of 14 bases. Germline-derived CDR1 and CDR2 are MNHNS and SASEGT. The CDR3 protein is CASSEMAGKGTGELFF. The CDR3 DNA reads TGTGCCAGCAGTGAAATGGCAGGGAAAGGCACCGGGGAGCTGTTTTTT.

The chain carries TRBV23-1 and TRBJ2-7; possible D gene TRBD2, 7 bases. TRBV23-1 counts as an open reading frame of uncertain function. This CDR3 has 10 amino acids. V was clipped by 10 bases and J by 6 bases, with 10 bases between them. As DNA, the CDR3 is TGCGCCACCGGGGGGCTCGAGCAGTACTTC. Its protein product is CATGGLEQYF.

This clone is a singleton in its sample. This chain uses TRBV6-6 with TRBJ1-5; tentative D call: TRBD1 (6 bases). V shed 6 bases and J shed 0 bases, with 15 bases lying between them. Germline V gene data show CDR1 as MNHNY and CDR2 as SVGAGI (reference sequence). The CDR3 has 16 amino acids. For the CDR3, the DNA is TGTGCCAGCAGACCACCAGGGGAAACTAGCAATCAGCCCCAGCATTTT. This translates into CASRPPGETSNQPQHF.

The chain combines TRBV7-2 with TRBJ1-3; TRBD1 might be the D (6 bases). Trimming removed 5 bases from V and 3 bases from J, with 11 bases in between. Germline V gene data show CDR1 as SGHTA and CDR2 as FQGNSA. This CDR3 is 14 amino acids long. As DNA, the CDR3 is TGTGCCAGCAGCCAGGACAGCGTTGGAAACACCATATATTTT. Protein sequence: CASSQDSVGNTIYF. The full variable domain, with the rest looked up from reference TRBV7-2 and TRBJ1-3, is GAGVSQSPSNKVTEKGKDVELRCDPISGHTALYWYRQSLGQGLEFLIYFQGNSAPDKSGLPSDRFSAERTGGSVSTLTIQRTQQEDSAVYLCASSQDSVGNTIYFGEGSWLTVV.

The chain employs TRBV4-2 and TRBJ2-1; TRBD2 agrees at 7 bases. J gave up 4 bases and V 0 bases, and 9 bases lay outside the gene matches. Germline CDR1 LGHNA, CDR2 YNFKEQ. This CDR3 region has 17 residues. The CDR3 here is CASSQDQPSGAYNEQFF. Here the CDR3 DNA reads TGTGCCAGCAGCCAAGATCAGCCGAGCGGGGCTTACAATGAGCAGTTCTTC.

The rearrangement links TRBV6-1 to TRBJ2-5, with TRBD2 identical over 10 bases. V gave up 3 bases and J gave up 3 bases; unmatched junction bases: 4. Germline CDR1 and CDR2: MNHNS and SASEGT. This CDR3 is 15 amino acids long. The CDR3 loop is CASSDPSGGEETQYF. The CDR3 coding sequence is TGTGCCAGCAGTGACCCTAGCGGGGGCGAAGAGACCCAGTACTTC.

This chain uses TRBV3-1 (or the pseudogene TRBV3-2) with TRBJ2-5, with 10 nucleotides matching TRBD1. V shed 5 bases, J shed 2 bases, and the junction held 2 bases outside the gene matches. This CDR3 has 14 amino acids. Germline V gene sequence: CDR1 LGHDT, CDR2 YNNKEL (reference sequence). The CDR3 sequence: CASSWTGGQETQYF. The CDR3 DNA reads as TGTGCCAGCAGCTGGACAGGGGGGCAAGAGACCCAGTACTTC.

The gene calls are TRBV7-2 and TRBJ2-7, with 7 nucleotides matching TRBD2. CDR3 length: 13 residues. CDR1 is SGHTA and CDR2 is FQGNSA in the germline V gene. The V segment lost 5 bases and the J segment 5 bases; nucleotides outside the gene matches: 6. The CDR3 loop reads CASSAPGGNEQYF. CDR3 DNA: TGTGCCAGCAGCGCCCCCGGGGGGAACGAGCAGTACTTC.

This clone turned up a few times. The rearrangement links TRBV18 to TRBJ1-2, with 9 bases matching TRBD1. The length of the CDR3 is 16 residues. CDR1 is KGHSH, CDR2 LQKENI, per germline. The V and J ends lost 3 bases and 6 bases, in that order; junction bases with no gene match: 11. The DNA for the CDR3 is TGTGCCAGCTCACCCGGGGTTCCCGGGACAGGGAATGGCTACACCTTC. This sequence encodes CASSPGVPGTGNGYTF. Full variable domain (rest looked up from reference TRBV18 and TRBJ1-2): NAGVMQNPRHLVRRRGQEARLRCSPMKGHSHVYWYRQLPEEGLKFMVYLQKENIIDESGMPKERFSAEFPKEGPSILRIQQVVRGDSAAYFCASSPGVPGTGNGYTFGSGTRLTVV.

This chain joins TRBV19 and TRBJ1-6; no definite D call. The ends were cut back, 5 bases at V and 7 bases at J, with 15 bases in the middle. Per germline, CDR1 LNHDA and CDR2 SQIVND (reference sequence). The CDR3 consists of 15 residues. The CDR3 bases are TGTGCCAGTAGTGTCCGACGGAGACTAAATTCACCCCTCCACTTT. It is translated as CASSVRRRLNSPLHF.

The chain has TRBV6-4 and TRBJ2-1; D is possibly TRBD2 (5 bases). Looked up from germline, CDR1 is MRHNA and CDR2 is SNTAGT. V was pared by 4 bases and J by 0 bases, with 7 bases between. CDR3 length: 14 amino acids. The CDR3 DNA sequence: TGTGCCAGCAGTGCAACTAGCTCCTACAATGAGCAGTTCTTC. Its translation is CASSATSSYNEQFF.

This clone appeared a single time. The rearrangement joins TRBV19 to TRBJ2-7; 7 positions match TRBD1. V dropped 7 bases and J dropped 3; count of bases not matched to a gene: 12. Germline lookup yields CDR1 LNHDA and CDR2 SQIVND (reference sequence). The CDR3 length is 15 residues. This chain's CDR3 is CASKYSGGNFYEQYF. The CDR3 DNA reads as TGTGCCAGTAAATACTCAGGGGGAAATTTCTACGAGCAGTACTTC.

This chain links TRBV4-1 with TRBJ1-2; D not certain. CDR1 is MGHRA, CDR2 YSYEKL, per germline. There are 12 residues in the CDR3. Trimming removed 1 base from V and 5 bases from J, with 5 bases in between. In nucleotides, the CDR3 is TGCGCCAGCAGCCAAGGACAATATGGCTACACCTTC. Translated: CASSQGQYGYTF.

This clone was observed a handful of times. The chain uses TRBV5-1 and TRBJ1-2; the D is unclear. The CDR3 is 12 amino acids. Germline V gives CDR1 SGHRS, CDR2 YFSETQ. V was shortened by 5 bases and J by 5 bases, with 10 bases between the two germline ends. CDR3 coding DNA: TGCGCCAGCAGTCCAATCGGTTATGGCTACACCTTC. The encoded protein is CASSPIGYGYTF.

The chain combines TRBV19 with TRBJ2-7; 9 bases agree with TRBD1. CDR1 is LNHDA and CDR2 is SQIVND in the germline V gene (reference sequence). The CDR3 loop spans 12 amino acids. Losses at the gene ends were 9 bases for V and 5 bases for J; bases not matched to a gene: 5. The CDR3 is CASGTGLHEQYF. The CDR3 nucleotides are TGTGCCAGCGGGACAGGGCTGCACGAGCAGTACTTC.